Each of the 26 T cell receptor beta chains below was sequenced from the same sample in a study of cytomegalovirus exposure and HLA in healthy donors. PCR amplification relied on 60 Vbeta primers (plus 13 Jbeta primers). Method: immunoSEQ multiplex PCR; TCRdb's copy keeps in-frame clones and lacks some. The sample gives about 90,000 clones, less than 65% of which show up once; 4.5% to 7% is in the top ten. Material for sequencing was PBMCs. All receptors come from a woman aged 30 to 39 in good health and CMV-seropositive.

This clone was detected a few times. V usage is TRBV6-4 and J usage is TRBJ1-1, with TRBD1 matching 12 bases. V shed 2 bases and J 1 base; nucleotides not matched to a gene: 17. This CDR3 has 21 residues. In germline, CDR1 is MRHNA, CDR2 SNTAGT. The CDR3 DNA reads TGTGCCAGCAGTGACCATGATTGGGGGACAGGGGGCCGCTGGGGGAACACTGAAGCTTTCTTT. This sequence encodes CASSDHDWGTGGRWGNTEAFF.

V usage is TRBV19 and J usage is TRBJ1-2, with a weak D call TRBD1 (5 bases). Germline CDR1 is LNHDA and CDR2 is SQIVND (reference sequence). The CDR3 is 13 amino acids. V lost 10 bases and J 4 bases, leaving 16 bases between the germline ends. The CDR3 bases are TGTGCCACTACGCAGGGATGGGGCTATGGCTACACCTTC. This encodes CATTQGWGYGYTF. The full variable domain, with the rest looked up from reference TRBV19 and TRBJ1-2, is DGGITQSPKYLFRKEGQNVTLSCEQNLNHDAMYWYRQDPGQGLRLIYYSQIVNDFQKGDIAEGYSVSREKKESFPLTVTSAQKNPTAFYLCATTQGWGYGYTFGSGTRLTVV.

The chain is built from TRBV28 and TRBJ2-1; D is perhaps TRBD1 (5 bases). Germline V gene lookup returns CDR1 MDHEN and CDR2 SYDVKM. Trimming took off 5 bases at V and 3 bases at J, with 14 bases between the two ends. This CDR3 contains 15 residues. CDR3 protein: CASSPTQGSYNEQFF. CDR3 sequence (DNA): TGTGCCAGCAGTCCTACCCAGGGAAGCTACAATGAGCAGTTCTTC. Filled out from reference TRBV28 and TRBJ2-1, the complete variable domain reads DVKVTQSSRYLVKRTGEKVFLECVQDMDHENMFWYRQDPGLGLRLIYFSYDVKMKEKGDIPEGYSVSREKKERFSLILESASTNQTSMYLCASSPTQGSYNEQFFGPGTRLTVL.

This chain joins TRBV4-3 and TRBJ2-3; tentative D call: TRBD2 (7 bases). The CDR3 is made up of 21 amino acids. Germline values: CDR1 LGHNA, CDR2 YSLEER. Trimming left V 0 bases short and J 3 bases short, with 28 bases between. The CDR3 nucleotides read TGCGCCAGCAGCCAAGAGGGGCAGGGCGGAAGGGGGGGGTTTAAAACAGATACGCAGTATTTT. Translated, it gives CASSQEGQGGRGGFKTDTQYF.

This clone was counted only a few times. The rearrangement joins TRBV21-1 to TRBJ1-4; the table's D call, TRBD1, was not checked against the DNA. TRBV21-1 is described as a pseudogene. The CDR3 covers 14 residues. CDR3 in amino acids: CASSKDTTNEKLFF. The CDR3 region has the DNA TGTGCCAGCAGCAAAGATACCACAAATGAAAAACTGTTTTTT.

The CDR3 region is CAIRGQAETQYF. Written as DNA, the CDR3 is TGTGCCATCAGAGGCCAGGCAGAGACCCAGTACTTC. This chain joins TRBV10-3 and TRBJ2-5; D unresolved. This CDR3 spans 12 amino acids. The germline V gene encodes CDR1 ENHRY and CDR2 SYGVKD. The V end lost 6 bases, the J end lost 4 bases, and 9 bases lay between the germline ends.

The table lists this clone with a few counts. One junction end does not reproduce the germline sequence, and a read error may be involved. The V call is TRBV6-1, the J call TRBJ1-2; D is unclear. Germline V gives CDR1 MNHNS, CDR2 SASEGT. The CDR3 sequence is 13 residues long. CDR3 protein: CASSERQKQSDPF. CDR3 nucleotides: TGTGCCAGCAGTGAACGTCAGAAACAAAGCGACCCCTTC.

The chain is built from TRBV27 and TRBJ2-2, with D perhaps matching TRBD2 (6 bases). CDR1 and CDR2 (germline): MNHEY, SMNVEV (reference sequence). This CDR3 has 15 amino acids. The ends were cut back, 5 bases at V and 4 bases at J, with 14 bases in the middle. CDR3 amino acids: CASSHGGRVTGELFF. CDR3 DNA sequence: TGTGCCAGCAGTCACGGGGGACGAGTCACCGGGGAGCTGTTTTTT.

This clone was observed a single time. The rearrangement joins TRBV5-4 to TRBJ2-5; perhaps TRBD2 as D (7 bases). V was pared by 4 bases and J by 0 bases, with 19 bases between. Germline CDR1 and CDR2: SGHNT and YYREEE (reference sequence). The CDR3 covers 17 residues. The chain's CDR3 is CASSAGEGGGYQETQYF. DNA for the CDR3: TGTGCCAGCAGCGCGGGAGAGGGGGGGGGTTACCAAGAGACCCAGTACTTC. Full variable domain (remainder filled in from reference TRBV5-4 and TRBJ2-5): ETGVTQSPTHLIKTRGQQVTLRCSSQSGHNTVSWYQQALGQGPQFIFQYYREEENGRGNFPPRFSGLQFPNYSSELNVNALELDDSALYLCASSAGEGGGYQETQYFGPGTRLLVL.

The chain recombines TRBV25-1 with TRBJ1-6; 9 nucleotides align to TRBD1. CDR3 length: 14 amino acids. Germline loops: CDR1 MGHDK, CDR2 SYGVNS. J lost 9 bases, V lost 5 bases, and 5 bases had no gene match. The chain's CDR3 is CASSLTGGSSPLHF. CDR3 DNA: TGTGCCAGCAGTTTGACAGGGGGAAGTTCACCCCTCCACTTT.

The CDR3 nucleotides read TGTGCCACCAGCAGAGGCCGTAGCGGAGCTTACAATGAGCAGTTCTTC. Encoded protein: CATSRGRSGAYNEQFF. V usage is TRBV15 and J usage is TRBJ2-1; the D gene is possibly TRBD2 (6 bases). This CDR3 region has 16 residues. Deletions cut 1 base from V and 4 bases from J, with 14 bases between. Per the germline V gene, CDR1 is LNHNV and CDR2 is YYDKDF (reference sequence).

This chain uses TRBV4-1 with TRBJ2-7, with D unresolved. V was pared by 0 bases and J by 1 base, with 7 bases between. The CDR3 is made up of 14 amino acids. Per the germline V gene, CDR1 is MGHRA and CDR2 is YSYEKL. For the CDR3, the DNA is TGCGCCAGCAGCCAAGAGGCCAGGTCCTACGAGCAGTACTTC. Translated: CASSQEARSYEQYF.

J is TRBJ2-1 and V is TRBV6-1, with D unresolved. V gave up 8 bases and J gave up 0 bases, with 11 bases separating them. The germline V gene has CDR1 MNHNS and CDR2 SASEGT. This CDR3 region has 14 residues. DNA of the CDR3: TGTGCCAGCGAGGAGTGGAGCTCCTACAATGAGCAGTTCTTC. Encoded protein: CASEEWSSYNEQFF.

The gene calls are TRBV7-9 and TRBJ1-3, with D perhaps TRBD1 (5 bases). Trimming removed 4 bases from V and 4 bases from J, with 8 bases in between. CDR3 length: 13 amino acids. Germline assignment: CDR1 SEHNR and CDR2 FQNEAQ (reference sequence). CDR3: CASSSRGGNTIYF. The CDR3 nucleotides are TGTGCCAGCAGCTCTAGGGGCGGAAACACCATATATTTT.

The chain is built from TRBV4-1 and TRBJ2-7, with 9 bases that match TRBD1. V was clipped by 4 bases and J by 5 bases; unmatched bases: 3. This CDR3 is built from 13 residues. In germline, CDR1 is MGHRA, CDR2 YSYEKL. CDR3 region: CASSRTGEDEQYF. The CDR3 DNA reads TGCGCCAGCAGCCGGACAGGGGAGGACGAGCAGTACTTC.

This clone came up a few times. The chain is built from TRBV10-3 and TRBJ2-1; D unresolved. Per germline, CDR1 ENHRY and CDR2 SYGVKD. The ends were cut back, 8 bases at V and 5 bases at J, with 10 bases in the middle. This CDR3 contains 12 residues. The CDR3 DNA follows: TGTGCCATCCGCGACTCGGACAATGAGCAGTTCTTC. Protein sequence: CAIRDSDNEQFF.

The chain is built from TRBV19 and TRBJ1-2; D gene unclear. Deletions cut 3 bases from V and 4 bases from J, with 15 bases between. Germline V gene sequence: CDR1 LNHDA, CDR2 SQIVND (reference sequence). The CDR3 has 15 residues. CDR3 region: CASSMGGGGTYGYTF. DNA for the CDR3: TGTGCCAGTAGTATGGGTGGCGGAGGAACCTATGGCTACACCTTC.

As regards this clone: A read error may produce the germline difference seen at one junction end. Here the CDR3 reads CASSLTNYGYPF. The CDR3 DNA follows: TGTGCCAGCAGTTTGACTAACTATGGCTACCCCTTC. The chain links TRBV28 to TRBJ1-2; D uncertain. Germline CDR1 reads MDHEN; CDR2 reads SYDVKM. CDR3 length equals 12 residues.

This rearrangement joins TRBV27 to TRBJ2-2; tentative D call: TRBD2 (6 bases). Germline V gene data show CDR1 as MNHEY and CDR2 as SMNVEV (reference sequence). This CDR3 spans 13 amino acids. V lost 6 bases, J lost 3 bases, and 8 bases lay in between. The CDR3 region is CASSWGDTGELFF. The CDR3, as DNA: TGTGCCAGCAGCTGGGGGGACACCGGGGAGCTGTTTTTT.

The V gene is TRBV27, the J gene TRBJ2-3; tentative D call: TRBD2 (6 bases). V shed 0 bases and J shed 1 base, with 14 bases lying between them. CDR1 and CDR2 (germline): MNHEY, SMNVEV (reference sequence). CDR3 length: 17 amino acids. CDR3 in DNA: TGTGCCAGCAGTTTATCTCGACGGGGGAAGGGCACAGATACGCAGTATTTT. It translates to CASSLSRRGKGTDTQYF.

Written as DNA, the CDR3 is TGTGCCAGCAGCGTAGAAGGGGGGGGTCAGCCCCAGCATTTT. This codes for CASSVEGGGQPQHF. This chain connects TRBV9 to TRBJ1-5; a weak D match, TRBD1 (6 bases). Germline values: CDR1 SGDLS, CDR2 YYNGEE. V lost 0 bases, J lost 6 bases, and 10 bases lay in between. CDR3 length equals 14 residues. Based on the CDR3 plus reference TRBV9 and TRBJ1-5, the full variable domain is DSGVTQTPKHLITATGQRVTLRCSPRSGDLSVYWYQQSLDQGLQFLIQYYNGEERAKGNILERFSAQQFPDLHSELNLSSLELGDSALYFCASSVEGGGQPQHFGDGTRLSIL.

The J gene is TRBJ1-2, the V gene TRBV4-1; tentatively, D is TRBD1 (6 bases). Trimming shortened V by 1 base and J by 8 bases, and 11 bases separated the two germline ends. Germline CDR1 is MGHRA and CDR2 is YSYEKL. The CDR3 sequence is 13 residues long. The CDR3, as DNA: TGCGCCAGCAGCCAAGTAGGGGGTTTCGGCTACACCTTC. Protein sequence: CASSQVGGFGYTF.

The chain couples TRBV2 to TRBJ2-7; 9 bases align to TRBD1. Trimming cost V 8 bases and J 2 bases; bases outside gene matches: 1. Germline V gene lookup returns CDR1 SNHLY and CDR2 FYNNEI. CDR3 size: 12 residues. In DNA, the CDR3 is TGTGCCAGCGGACAGGGGACCTACGAGCAGTACTTC. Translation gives CASGQGTYEQYF. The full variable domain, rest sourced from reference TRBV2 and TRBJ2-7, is EPEVTQTPSHQVTQMGQEVILRCVPISNHLYFYWYRQILGQKVEFLVSFYNNEISEKSEIFDDQFSVERPDGSNFTLKIRSTKLEDSAMYFCASGQGTYEQYFGPGTRLTVT.

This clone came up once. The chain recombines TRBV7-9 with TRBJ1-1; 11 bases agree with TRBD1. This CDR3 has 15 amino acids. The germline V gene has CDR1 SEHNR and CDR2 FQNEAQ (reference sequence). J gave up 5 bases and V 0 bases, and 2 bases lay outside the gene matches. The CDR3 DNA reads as TGTGCCAGCAGCTTAGCGGGACAGGGGGGGACTGAAGCTTTCTTT. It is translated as CASSLAGQGGTEAFF.

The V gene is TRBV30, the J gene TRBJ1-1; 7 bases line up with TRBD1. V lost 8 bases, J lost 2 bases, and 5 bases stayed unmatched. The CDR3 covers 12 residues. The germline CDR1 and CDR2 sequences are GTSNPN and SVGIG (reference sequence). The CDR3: CAGGGVNTEAFF. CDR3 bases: TGTGCCGGAGGGGGCGTCAACACTGAAGCTTTCTTT.

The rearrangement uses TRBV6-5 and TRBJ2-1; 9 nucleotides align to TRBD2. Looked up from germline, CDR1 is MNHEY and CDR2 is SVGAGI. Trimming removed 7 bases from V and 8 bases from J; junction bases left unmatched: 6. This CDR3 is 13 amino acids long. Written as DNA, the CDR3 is TGTGCCAGCACCTCGGGACTAGCCTATGAGCAGTTCTTC. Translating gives CASTSGLAYEQFF.